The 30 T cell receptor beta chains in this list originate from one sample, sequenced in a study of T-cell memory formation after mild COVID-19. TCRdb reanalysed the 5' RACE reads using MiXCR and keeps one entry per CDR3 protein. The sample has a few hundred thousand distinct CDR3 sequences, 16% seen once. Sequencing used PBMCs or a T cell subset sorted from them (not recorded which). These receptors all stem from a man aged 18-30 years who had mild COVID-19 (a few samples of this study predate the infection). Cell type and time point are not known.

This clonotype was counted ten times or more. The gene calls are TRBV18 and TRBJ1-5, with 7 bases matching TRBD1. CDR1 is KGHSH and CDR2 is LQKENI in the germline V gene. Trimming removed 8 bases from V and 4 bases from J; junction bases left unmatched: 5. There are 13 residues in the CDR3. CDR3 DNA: TGTGCCAGCAGTCCACAGGGGAATCAGCCCCAGCATTTT. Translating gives CASSPQGNQPQHF.

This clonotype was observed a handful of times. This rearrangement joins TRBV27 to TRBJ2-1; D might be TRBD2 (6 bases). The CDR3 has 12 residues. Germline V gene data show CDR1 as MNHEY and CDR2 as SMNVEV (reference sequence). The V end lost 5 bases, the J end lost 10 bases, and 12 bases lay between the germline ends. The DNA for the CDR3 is TGTGCCAGCAGTATGGGGGGTTGGGAGCAGTTCTTC. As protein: CASSMGGWEQFF.

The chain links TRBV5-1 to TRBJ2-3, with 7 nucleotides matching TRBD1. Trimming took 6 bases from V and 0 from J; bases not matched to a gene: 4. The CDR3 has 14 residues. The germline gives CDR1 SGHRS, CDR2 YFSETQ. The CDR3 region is CASIRGLSTDTQYF. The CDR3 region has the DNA TGCGCCAGCATTAGGGGGCTTAGCACAGATACGCAGTATTTT.

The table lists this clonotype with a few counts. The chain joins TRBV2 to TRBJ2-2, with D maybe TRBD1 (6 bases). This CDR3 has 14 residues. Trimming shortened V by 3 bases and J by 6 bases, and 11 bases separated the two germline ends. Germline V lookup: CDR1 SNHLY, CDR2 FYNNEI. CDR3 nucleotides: TGTGCCAGCAGTGACAACAGGGTCCCCGGGGAGCTGTTTTTT. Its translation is CASSDNRVPGELFF.

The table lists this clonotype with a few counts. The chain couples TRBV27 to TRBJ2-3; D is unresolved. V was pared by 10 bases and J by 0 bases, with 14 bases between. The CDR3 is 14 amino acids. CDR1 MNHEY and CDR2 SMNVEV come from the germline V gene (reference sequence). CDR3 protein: CATRYFDSTDTQYF. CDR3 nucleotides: TGTGCCACCAGATACTTCGATAGCACAGATACGCAGTATTTT.

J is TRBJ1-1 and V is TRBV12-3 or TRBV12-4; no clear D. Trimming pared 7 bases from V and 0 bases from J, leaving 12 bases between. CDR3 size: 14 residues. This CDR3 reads CASKGTGLNTEAFF. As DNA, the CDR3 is TGTGCCAGCAAAGGAACTGGCCTGAACACTGAAGCTTTCTTT.

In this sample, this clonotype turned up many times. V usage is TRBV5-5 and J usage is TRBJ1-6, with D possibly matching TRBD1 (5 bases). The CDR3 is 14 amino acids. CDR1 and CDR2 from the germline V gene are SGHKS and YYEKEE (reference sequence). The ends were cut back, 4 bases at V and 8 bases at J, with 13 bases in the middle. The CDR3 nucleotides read TGTGCCAGCAGCCCCGGGACCTGGGATTCACCCCTCCACTTT. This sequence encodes CASSPGTWDSPLHF. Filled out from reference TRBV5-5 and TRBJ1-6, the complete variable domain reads DAGVTQSPTHLIKTRGQQVTLRCSPISGHKSVSWYQQVLGQGPQFIFQYYEKEERGRGNFPDRFSARQFPNYSSELNVNALLLGDSALYLCASSPGTWDSPLHFGNGTRLTVT.

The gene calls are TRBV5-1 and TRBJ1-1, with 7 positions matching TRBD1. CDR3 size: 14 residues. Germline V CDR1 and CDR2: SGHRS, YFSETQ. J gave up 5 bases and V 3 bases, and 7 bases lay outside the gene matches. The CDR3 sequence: CASSWQGGGTEAFF. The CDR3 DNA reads TGCGCCAGCAGCTGGCAGGGGGGGGGAACTGAAGCTTTCTTT.

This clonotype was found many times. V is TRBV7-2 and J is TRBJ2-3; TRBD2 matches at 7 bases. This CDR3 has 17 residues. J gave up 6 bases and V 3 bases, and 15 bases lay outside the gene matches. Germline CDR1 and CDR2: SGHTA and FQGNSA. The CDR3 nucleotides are TGTGCCAGCAGCTTTTCAGCGGGAATTGAGCGTCGGGATACGCAGTATTTT. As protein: CASSFSAGIERRDTQYF.

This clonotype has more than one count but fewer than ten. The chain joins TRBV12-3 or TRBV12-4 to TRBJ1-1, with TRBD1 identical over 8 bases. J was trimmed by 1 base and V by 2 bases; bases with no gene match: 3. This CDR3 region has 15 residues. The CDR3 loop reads CASSLYGQGNTEAFF. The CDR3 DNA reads TGTGCCAGCAGTTTATACGGACAGGGGAACACTGAAGCTTTCTTT.

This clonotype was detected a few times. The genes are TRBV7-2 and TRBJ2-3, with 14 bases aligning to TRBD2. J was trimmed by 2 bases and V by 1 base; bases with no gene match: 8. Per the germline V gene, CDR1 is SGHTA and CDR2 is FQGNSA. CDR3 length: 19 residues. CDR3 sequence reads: CASSLGLAGGPRFTDTQYF. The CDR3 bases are TGTGCCAGCAGCTTAGGACTAGCGGGGGGGCCGCGTTTCACAGATACGCAGTATTTT.

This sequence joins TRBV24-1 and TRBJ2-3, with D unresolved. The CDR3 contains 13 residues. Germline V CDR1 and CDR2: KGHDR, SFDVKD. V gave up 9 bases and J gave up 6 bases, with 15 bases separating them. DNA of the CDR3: TGTGCCACCTCACGATCTGGGTCCGATACGCAGTATTTT. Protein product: CATSRSGSDTQYF.

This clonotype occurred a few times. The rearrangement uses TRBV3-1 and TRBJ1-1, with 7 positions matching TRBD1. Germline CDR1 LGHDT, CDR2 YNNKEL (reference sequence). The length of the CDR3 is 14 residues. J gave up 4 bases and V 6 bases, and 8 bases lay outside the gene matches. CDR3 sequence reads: CASSLQGCCTEAFF. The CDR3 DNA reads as TGTGCCAGCAGTCTACAGGGGTGCTGCACTGAAGCTTTCTTT.

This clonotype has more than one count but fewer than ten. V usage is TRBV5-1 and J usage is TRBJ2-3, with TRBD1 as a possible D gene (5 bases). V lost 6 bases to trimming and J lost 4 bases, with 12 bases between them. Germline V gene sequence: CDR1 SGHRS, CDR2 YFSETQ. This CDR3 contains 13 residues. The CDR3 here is CASKGQGADTQYF. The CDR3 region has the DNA TGCGCCAGCAAGGGGCAGGGCGCAGATACGCAGTATTTT.

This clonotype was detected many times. Written as DNA, the CDR3 is TGCGCCAGCAGCTGGAGGGACAGCCAAGAGACCCAGTACTTC. This translates into CASSWRDSQETQYF. This chain joins TRBV5-1 and TRBJ2-5, with a possible D match to TRBD1 (7 bases). Trimming shortened V by 3 bases and J by 1 base, and 10 bases separated the two germline ends. In germline, CDR1 is SGHRS, CDR2 YFSETQ. The CDR3 contains 14 residues.

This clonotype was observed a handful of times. DNA of the CDR3: TGTGCCAGCAGCTTAGTCCCGGGGGGGGAGAACATGAACACTGAAGCTTTCTTT. As protein: CASSLVPGGENMNTEAFF. The chain is built from TRBV7-6 and TRBJ1-1; a weak D match, TRBD1 (5 bases). Germline CDR1 is SGHVS and CDR2 is FNYEAQ. V was clipped by 1 base and J by 0 bases, with 18 bases between them. The CDR3 extends over 18 amino acids.

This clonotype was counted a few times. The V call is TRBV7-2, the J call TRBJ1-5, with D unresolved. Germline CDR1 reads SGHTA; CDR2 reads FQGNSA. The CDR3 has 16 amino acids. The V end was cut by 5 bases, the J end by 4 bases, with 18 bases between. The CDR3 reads CASSRRAANPNQPQHF. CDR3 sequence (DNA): TGTGCCAGCAGCCGACGGGCAGCGAACCCAAATCAGCCCCAGCATTTT. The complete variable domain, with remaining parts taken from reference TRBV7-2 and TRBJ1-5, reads GAGVSQSPSNKVTEKGKDVELRCDPISGHTALYWYRQSLGQGLEFLIYFQGNSAPDKSGLPSDRFSAERTGGSVSTLTIQRTQQEDSAVYLCASSRRAANPNQPQHFGDGTRLSIL.

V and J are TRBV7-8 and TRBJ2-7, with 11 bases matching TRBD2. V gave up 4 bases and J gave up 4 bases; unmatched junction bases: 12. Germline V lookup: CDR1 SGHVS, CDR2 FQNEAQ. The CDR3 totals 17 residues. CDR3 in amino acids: CASSSRGLAGGRYEQYV. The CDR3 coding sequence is TGTGCCAGCAGCTCCAGAGGGCTAGCGGGGGGACGATACGAGCAGTACGTC.

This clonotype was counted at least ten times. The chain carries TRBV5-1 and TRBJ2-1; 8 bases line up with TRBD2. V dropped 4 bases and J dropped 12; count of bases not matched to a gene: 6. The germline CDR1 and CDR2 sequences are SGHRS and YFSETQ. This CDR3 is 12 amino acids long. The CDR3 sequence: CASSPAGERQFF. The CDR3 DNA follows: TGCGCCAGCAGCCCAGCGGGGGAAAGGCAGTTCTTC.

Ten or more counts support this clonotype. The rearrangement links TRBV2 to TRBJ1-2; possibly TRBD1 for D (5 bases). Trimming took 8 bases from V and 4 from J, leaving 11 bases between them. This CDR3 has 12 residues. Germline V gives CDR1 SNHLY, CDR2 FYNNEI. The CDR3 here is CASGARSYGYTF. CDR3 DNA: TGTGCCAGCGGGGCACGTAGCTATGGCTACACCTTC.

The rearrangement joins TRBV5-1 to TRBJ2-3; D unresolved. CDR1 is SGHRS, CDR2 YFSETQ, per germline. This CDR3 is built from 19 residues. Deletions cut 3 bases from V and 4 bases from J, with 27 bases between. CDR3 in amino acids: CASSWPSDSGLHPSDTQYF. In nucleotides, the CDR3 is TGCGCCAGCAGCTGGCCCTCCGACTCCGGCCTACACCCGTCAGATACGCAGTATTTT.

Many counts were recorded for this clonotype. The DNA for the CDR3 is TGTGCCAGCAGTAAAACTAGCGGGGGGACCGCAGATACGCAGTATTTT. Its translation is CASSKTSGGTADTQYF. V usage is TRBV6-4 and J usage is TRBJ2-3; 12 nucleotides match TRBD2. The CDR3 is made up of 16 amino acids. The germline V gene encodes CDR1 MRHNA and CDR2 SNTAGT. V was clipped by 5 bases and J by 4 bases; unmatched bases: 7.

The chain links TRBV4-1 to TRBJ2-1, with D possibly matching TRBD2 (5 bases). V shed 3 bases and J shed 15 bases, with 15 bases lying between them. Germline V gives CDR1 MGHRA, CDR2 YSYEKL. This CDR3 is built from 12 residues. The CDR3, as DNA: TGCGCCAGCAGCCAGGCCGGGATTAGGATGTTCTTC. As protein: CASSQAGIRMFF.

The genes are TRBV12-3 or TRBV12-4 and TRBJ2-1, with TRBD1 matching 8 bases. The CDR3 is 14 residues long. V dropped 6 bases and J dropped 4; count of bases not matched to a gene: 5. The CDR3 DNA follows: TGTGCCAGCAGAGCCGGGACAGGATACAATGAGCAGTTCTTC. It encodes CASRAGTGYNEQFF.

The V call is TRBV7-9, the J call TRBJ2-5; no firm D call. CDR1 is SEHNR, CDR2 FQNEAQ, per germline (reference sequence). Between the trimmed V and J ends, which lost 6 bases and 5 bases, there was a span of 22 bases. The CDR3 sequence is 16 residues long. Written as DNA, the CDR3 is TGTGCCAGCAGTCCTCTCCAGCTGGGAAAAAGGGAGACCCAGTACTTC. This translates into CASSPLQLGKRETQYF.

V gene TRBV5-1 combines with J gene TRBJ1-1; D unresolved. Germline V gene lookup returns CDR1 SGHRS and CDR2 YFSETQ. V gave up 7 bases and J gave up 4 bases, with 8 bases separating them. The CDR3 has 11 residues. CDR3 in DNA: TGCGCCAGCGGCCATGGCACTGAAGCTTTCTTT. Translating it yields CASGHGTEAFF.

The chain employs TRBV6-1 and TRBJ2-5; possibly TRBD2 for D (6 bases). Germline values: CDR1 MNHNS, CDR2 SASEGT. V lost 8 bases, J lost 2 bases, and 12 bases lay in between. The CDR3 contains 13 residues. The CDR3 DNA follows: TGTGCCAGCTGCGGGACGGCACAAGAGACCCAGTACTTC. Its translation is CASCGTAQETQYF.

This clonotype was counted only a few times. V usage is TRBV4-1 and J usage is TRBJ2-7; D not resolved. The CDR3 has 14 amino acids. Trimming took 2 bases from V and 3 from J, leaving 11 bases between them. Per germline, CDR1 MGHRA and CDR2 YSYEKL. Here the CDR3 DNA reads TGCGCCAGCAGCCAAAGAGAACAGTTCTACGAGCAGTACTTC. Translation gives CASSQREQFYEQYF.

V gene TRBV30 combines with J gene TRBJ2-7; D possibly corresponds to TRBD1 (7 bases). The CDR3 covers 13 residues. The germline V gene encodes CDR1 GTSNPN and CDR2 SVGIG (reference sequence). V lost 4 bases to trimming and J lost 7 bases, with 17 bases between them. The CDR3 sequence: CAWNRGTGGEQYF. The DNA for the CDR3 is TGTGCCTGGAACAGGGGAACTGGAGGGGAGCAGTACTTC.

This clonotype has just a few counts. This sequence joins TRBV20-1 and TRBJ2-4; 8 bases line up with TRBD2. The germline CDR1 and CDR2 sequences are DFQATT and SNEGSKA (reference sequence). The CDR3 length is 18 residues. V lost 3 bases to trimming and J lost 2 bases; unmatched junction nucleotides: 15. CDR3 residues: CSARPPGARGVSKNIQYF. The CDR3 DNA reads TGCAGTGCTAGGCCACCTGGGGCGCGGGGGGTTTCCAAAAACATTCAGTACTTC.